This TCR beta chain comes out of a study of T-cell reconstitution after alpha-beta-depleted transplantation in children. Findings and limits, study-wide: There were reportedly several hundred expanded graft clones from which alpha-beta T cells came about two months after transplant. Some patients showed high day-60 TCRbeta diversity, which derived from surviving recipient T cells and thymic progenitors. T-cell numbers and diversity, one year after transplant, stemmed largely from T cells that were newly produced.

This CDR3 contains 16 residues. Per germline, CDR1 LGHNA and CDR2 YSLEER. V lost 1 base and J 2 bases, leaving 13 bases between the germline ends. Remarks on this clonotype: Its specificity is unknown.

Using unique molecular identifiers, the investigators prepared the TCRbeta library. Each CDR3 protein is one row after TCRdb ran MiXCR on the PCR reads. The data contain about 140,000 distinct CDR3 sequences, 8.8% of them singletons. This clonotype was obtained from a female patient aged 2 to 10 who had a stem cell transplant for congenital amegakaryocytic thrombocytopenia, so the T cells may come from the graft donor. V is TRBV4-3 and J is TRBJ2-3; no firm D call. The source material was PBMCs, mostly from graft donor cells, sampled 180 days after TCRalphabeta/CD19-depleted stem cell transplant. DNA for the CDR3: TGCGCCAGCAGCCAAGTCCTCAGAGACCTCACAGATACGCAGTATTTT. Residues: CASSQVLRDLTDTQYF.